This TCR beta chain was sequenced for a study of radiotherapy plus CTLA-4 blockade in lung cancer. The study, taken as a whole, reports: The authors reported that early blood T cell clone dynamics, with interferon-beta, best predicted response.

Profiling relied on immunoSEQ multiplex PCR, and the TCRdb table lists in-frame clones only, not all of them. The data hold 15,000 to 20,000 clones, with about 82% observed a single time. Comments on this clone: Antigen unknown.

CDR3 size: 15 residues. Germline loops: CDR1 KGHSH, CDR2 LQKENI. The V call is TRBV18, the J call TRBJ2-5; 7 bases fit TRBD1. The J call may be wrong; the DNA end is better matched by TRBJ2-7. The source material was peripheral blood, sampled from a patient treated with radiotherapy plus ipilimumab. This TCR was recovered from a human donor with non-small cell lung cancer whose response to radiotherapy plus ipilimumab could not be evaluated. The CDR3 nucleotides are TGTGCCAGCTCACTGGGGACAGCTATTTTTGCCGAGCAGTACTTC. Translated, it gives CASSLGTAIFAEQYF.